The clone carrying this T cell receptor beta chain was counted a single time. Antigen: not known. The immunoSEQ assay was version 4, run in survey mode. Using immunoSEQ multiplex PCR, the repertoire was profiled, and TCRdb retains in-frame clones only, with some absent. The data show tens of thousands of clones, roughly four fifths seen once. V dropped 5 bases and J dropped 9; count of bases not matched to a gene: 6. There are 15 residues in the CDR3. Germline lookup yields CDR1 MNHEY and CDR2 SMNVEV (reference sequence). This sample stems from a study of persistence of HIV-infected CD4 T cells. Study-level background: Up to roughly 180 mL blood was drawn at multiple time points; a couple of donors had single-time leukapheresis. Study results and caveats: CMV- and Gag-responding cells had lower TCRbeta richness than CD3/CD28-responding cells.

Cells were stimulated with CMV-infected fibroblast lysates at 10 ug/mL. Sorted nonresponding memory CD4+ T cells were CD40L-negative, CD69-negative, CD45RO-high. Donors had CD4+ T cell counts above 400 cells/uL and were CMV-seropositive. An 18-hour stimulation of CD8-depleted PBMCs used anti-CD28/CD49d costimulation, CD40-blocking antibody and enfuvirtide. The material was CD4+ T cells sorted from PBMCs after roughly 18-hour stimulation, obtained from a patient who received antiretroviral therapy. This chain links TRBV27 with TRBJ2-5; 16 positions match TRBD2. The source is an adult man with HIV who was CMV-seropositive. The CDR3 loop reads CASSPGLAGGRAQYF. DNA of the CDR3: TGTGCCAGCAGTCCGGGACTAGCGGGGGGGCGGGCCCAGTACTTC.